The entry below gives a single T cell receptor beta chain sequence along with its context. The antigen remains unidentified. Looked up from germline, CDR1 is SGHRS and CDR2 is YFSETQ. The trim removed 6 bases at V and 3 bases at J, leaving 11 bases unmatched. The CDR3 covers 16 residues. This entry is derived from a study of blood T cells in healthy people across ages. PCR was performed a second time for roughly 7 to 12 cycles using a sample-barcoded 5' primer and a J-beta primer mix. TCRdb re-derived calls from the 5' RACE reads in MiXCR, one entry per CDR3 protein. In the table there are roughly 1,700,000 distinct CDR3 sequences, under 30% of which are singletons. General study findings and limits: Researchers deemed the diversity estimates from one million T cells underestimates.

The chain recombines TRBV5-1 with TRBJ2-3; 9 bases fit TRBD2. The sample taken for sequencing was blood. The clonotype originates from a woman aged 25 to 39 in good health. CDR3 nucleotides: TGCGCCAGCACCCCTATCGCGGGGGGGCCGACAGATACGCAGTATTTT. Translated, it gives CASTPIAGGPTDTQYF.